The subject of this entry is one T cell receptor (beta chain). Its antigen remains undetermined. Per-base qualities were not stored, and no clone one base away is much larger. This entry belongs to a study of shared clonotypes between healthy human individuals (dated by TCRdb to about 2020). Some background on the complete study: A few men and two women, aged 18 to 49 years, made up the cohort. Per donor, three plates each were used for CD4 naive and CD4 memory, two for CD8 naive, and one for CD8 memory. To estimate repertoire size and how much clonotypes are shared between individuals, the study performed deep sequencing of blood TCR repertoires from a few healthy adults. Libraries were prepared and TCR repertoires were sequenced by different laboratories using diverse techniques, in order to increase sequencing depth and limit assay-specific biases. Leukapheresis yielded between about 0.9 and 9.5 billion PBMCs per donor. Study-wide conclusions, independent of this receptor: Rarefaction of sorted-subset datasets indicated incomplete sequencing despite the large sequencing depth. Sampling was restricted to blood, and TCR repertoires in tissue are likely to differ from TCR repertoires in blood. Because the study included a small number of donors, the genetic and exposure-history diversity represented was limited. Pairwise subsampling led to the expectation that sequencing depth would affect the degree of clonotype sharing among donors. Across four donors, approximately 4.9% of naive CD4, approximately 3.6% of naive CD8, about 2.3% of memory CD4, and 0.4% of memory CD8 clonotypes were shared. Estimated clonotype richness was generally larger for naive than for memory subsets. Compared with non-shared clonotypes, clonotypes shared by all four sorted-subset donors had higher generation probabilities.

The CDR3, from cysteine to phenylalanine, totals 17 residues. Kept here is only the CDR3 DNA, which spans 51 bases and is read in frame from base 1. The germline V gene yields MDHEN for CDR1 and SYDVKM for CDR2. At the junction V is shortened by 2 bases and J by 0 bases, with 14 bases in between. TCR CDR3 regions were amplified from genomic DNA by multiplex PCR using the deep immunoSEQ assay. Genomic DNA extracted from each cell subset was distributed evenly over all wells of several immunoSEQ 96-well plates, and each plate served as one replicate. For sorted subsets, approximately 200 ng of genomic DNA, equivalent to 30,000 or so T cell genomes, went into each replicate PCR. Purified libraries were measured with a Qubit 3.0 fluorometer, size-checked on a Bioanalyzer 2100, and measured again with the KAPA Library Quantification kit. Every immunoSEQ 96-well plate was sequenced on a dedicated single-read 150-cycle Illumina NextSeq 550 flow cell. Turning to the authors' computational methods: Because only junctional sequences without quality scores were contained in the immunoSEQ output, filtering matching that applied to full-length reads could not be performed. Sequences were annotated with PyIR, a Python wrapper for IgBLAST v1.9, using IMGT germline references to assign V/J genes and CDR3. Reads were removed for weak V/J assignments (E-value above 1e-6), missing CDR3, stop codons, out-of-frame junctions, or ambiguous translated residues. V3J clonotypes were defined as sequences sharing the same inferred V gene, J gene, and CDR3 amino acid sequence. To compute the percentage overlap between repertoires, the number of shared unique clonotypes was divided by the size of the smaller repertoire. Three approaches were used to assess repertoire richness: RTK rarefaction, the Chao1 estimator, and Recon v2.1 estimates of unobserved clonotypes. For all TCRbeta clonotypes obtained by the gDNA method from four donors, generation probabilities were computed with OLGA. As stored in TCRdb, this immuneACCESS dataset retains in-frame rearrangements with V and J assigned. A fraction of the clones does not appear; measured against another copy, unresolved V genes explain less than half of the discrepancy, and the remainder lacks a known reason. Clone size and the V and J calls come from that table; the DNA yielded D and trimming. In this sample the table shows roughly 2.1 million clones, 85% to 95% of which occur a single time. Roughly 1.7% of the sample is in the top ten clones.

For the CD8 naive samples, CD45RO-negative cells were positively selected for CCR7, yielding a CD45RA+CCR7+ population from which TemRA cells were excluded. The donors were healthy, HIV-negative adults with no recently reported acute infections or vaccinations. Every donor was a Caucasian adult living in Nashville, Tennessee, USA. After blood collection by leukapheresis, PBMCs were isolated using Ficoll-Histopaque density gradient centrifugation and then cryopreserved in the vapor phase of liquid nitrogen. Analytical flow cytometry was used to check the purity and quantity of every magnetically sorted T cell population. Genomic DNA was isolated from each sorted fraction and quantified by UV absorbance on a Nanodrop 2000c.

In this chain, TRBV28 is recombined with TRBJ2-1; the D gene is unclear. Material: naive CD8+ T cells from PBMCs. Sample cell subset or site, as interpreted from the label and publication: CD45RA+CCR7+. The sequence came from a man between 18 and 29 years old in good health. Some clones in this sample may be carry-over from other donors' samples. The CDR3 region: CASSLGFSPSSYNEQFF. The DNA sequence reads TGTGCCAGCAGTTTAGGATTCTCTCCGAGCTCCTACAATGAGCAGTTCTTC.